This TCR beta chain comes out of a study of control samples from healthy donors and cancer patients. CDR1 is SQVTM and CDR2 is ANQGSEA in the germline V gene. With 0 bases removed from V and 6 bases from J, the gap between germline ends came to 9 bases. The CDR3 covers 13 residues. The method was immunoSEQ multiplex PCR; TCRdb's version includes in-frame clones alone and lacks a portion of them. The sample holds roughly 170,000 clones, 94% seen once. The TCR was taken from a young woman in good health. Sequencing used blood. The chain is built from TRBV29-1 and TRBJ2-1; TRBD2 is a possible D gene (5 bases). CDR3: CSVEDWRSNEQFF. CDR3 sequence (DNA): TGCAGCGTTGAAGATTGGAGGAGCAATGAGCAGTTCTTC.